The 25 T cell receptor beta chains listed next were all sequenced from one sample in a study of cytomegalovirus exposure and HLA in healthy donors. Use of 60 Vbeta and 13 Jbeta primers characterized the PCR. Using immunoSEQ multiplex PCR, the repertoire was profiled, and TCRdb retains in-frame clones only, with some absent. The sample holds some 70,000 clones. Input material: PBMCs. Receptor source: a man aged 40-50 years in good health and CMV-seronegative.

Turning to this clone: A junction end diverges from the germline sequence, so it may reflect a read error. The CDR3 protein is CASSEGQNSGNTIYF. DNA of the CDR3: TGTGCCAGCAGCGAAGGACAGAACTCTGGAAACACCATATATTTT. The chain is built from TRBV6-1 and TRBJ1-3; D perhaps matches TRBD1 (6 bases). CDR3 length equals 15 residues. Germline CDR1 MNHNS, CDR2 SASEGT.

The CDR3 loop reads CASTKRGGLYEQYF. DNA of the CDR3: TGTGCCAGCACTAAGCGGGGGGGGCTCTACGAGCAGTACTTC. The rearrangement links TRBV2 to TRBJ2-7; 10 bases map to TRBD2. Germline CDR1 and CDR2: SNHLY and FYNNEI. Trimming at V came to 7 bases and at J to 3 bases, leaving 6 bases not matched to a gene. This CDR3 comprises 14 residues.

V is TRBV6-5 and J is TRBJ2-1; 8 bases agree with TRBD1. CDR3 length: 16 residues. Germline CDR1 MNHEY, CDR2 SVGAGI. V was pared by 4 bases and J by 7 bases, with 12 bases of the junction left unmatched. The CDR3 protein is CASSSPGGGLSNEQFF. CDR3 in DNA: TGTGCCAGCAGTTCTCCAGGGGGCGGCCTGTCGAATGAGCAGTTCTTC.

The V gene is TRBV5-1, the J gene TRBJ2-7, with 9 positions matching TRBD2. The trim removed 3 bases at V and 2 bases at J, leaving 9 bases unmatched. This CDR3 comprises 16 residues. CDR1 and CDR2 (germline): SGHRS, YFSETQ. The CDR3 bases are TGCGCCAGCAGCTCTTTGCCTAGCGGGACCACCTACGAGCAGTACTTC. Encoded protein: CASSSLPSGTTYEQYF.

V gene TRBV6-1 combines with J gene TRBJ2-5; TRBD1 might be the D (5 bases). Germline values: CDR1 MNHNS, CDR2 SASEGT. The CDR3 contains 17 residues. The V and J ends lost 0 bases and 5 bases respectively, with 19 bases between them. The CDR3 loop reads CASSEAGRVTFGETQYF. In nucleotides, the CDR3 is TGTGCCAGCAGTGAAGCCGGCAGGGTAACATTTGGGGAGACCCAGTACTTC.

The chain carries TRBV25-1 and TRBJ2-2, with D possibly TRBD1 on 5 matching bases. V gave up 6 bases and J gave up 8 bases, with 16 bases separating them. The germline CDR1 and CDR2 sequences are MGHDK and SYGVNS. This CDR3 comprises 14 residues. Written as DNA, the CDR3 is TGTGCCAGCAGCATAGGTGGGGCCTTGGGGGAGCTGTTTTTT. Translating it yields CASSIGGALGELFF. Variable domain in full (rest from reference TRBV25-1 and TRBJ2-2): EADIYQTPRYLVIGTGKKITLECSQTMGHDKMYWYQQDPGMELHLIHYSYGVNSTEKGDLSSESTVSRIRTEHFPLTLESARPSHTSQYLCASSIGGALGELFFGEGSRLTVL.

DNA of the CDR3: TGTGCCTCAATGAGTCCAGGCCTGAACACTGAAGCTTTCTTT. Translated, it gives CASMSPGLNTEAFF. The chain uses TRBV19 and TRBJ1-1; D is ambiguous. The CDR3 is 14 residues long. Trimming shortened V by 11 bases and J by 0 bases, and 16 bases separated the two germline ends. The germline gives CDR1 LNHDA, CDR2 SQIVND (reference sequence).

The chain combines TRBV11-2 with TRBJ2-7; D might be TRBD2 (6 bases). This CDR3 spans 14 amino acids. V was cut by 5 bases and J by 9 bases, with 20 bases left in between. Germline lookup yields CDR1 SGHAT and CDR2 FQNNGV. CDR3 sequence reads: CASSRNDNRGLQYF. CDR3 bases: TGTGCCAGCAGCCGTAACGATAACCGGGGACTGCAGTACTTC.

Worth noting for this clone: Other DNA sequences within the sample encode an identical CDR3. The chain links TRBV5-4 to TRBJ1-4; 9 bases match TRBD1. CDR1 is SGHNT, CDR2 YYREEE, per germline (reference sequence). V dropped 0 bases and J dropped 5; count of bases not matched to a gene: 2. The CDR3 length is 15 residues. The CDR3 DNA reads TGTGCCAGCAGCTTGGGGGGACAGGGAAATGAAAAACTGTTTTTT. Translated, it gives CASSLGGQGNEKLFF.

This chain joins TRBV6-5 and TRBJ1-1, with D hard to call. The length of the CDR3 is 14 residues. V was pared by 10 bases and J by 3 bases, with 18 bases between. Germline V lookup: CDR1 MNHEY, CDR2 SVGAGI. The CDR3 sequence: CATSPFAADTEAFF. The CDR3 DNA reads as TGTGCCACCTCTCCCTTTGCGGCGGACACTGAAGCTTTCTTT.

The chain combines TRBV5-4 with TRBJ2-2, with a tentative D call TRBD1 (5 bases). The CDR3 length is 13 residues. The V gene lost 4 bases and the J gene lost 1 base, with 5 bases spanning the gap. The germline gives CDR1 SGHNT, CDR2 YYREEE (reference sequence). CDR3 nucleotide sequence: TGTGCCAGCAGCGGACAGAACACCGGGGAGCTGTTTTTT. This gives the protein CASSGQNTGELFF.

The chain joins TRBV10-1 to TRBJ2-1; a possible D gene is TRBD1 (6 bases). From germline, CDR1 is WNHNN and CDR2 SYGVQD (reference sequence). Trimming removed 4 bases at V and 0 bases at J, with 13 bases between. The CDR3 is 16 amino acids. CDR3 DNA: TGCGCCAGCAGTGTAGGGGGACGGGACTCCTACAATGAGCAGTTCTTC. Translating it yields CASSVGGRDSYNEQFF.

J is TRBJ2-7 and V is TRBV5-1; D is perhaps TRBD1 (6 bases). Trimming took off 0 bases at V and 4 bases at J, with 17 bases between the two ends. The length of the CDR3 is 16 residues. Germline loops: CDR1 SGHRS, CDR2 YFSETQ. The CDR3: CASSLETASRGYEQYF. Written as DNA, the CDR3 is TGCGCCAGCAGCTTGGAAACAGCCTCAAGGGGGTACGAGCAGTACTTC.

This sequence joins TRBV19 and TRBJ1-2, with 8 bases lining up with TRBD1. V trimming: 4 bases; J trimming: 5 bases; junction bases outside the gene matches: 15. CDR3 length: 17 residues. Germline CDR1 and CDR2: LNHDA and SQIVND (reference sequence). The DNA of the CDR3 is TGTGCCAGTAGTAACGGGACCAGGACAGGGATGAAGTATGGCTACACCTTC. The encoded protein is CASSNGTRTGMKYGYTF.

The chain employs TRBV2 and TRBJ2-1, with TRBD1 matching over 12 bases. Germline V CDR1 and CDR2: SNHLY, FYNNEI. V lost 8 bases, J lost 12 bases, and 11 bases stayed unmatched. CDR3 length: 14 amino acids. DNA for the CDR3: TGTGCCAGCCGACCCGGGACAGGGGGCCTAGGGCAGTTCTTC. This sequence encodes CASRPGTGGLGQFF. Based on the CDR3 plus reference TRBV2 and TRBJ2-1, the full variable domain is EPEVTQTPSHQVTQMGQEVILRCVPISNHLYFYWYRQILGQKVEFLVSFYNNEISEKSEIFDDQFSVERPDGSNFTLKIRSTKLEDSAMYFCASRPGTGGLGQFFGPGTRLTVL.

The V call is TRBV6-6, the J call TRBJ1-5; 7 bases are shared with TRBD1. The CDR3 contains 13 residues. Germline lookup yields CDR1 MNHNY and CDR2 SVGAGI (reference sequence). Unmatched junction bases numbered 6, after V lost 8 bases and J lost 5 bases. This chain's CDR3 is CASLGQTYQPQHF. In DNA form, the CDR3 reads TGTGCCAGCCTGGGACAGACCTATCAGCCCCAGCATTTT.

This chain links TRBV29-1 with TRBJ1-1, with a weak D call TRBD1 (6 bases). This CDR3 has 11 amino acids. Looked up from germline, CDR1 is SQVTM and CDR2 is ANQGSEA. CDR3 DNA: TGCAGTATCAGGGGATCCACTGAAGCTTTCTTT. Translation gives CSIRGSTEAFF.

Turning to this clone: At one boundary the junction diverges from the germline segment, which might be a read error. The CDR3 loop is CASGDRIEQYF. Written as DNA, the CDR3 is TGTGCCAGCGGTGACAGAATCGAGCAGTACTTC. This chain connects TRBV2 to TRBJ2-7, with D perhaps TRBD1 (5 bases). Germline CDR1 and CDR2: SNHLY and FYNNEI. The CDR3 runs to 11 residues.

The chain joins TRBV19 to TRBJ1-5; D is perhaps TRBD1 (5 bases). Trimming left V 5 bases short and J 6 bases short, with 20 bases between. Germline V gene data show CDR1 as LNHDA and CDR2 as SQIVND (reference sequence). The CDR3 sequence is 16 residues long. The DNA of the CDR3 is TGTGCCAGTAGTCCCACCGGGGGAGGCGGGATTCAGCCCCAGCATTTT. Translating it yields CASSPTGGGGIQPQHF.

This chain uses TRBV9 with TRBJ2-1, with 13 nucleotides matching TRBD2. The CDR3 runs to 22 residues. Germline V gives CDR1 SGDLS, CDR2 YYNGEE. After removal of 3 bases from V and 0 bases from J, the junction contained 18 bases not matched to a gene. CDR3 residues: CASSALGRETSGGLSSYNEQFF. In DNA, the CDR3 is TGTGCCAGCAGCGCTCTGGGCCGGGAGACTAGCGGGGGGCTGAGCTCCTACAATGAGCAGTTCTTC.

The J gene is TRBJ2-1, the V gene TRBV7-2; 13 bases align to TRBD2. CDR3 size: 16 residues. The trim removed 2 bases at V and 5 bases at J, leaving 3 bases unmatched. CDR1 and CDR2 (germline): SGHTA, FQGNSA. CDR3 protein: CASSLPGTSGDNEQFF. The CDR3, as DNA: TGTGCCAGCAGCTTACCCGGGACTAGCGGGGACAATGAGCAGTTCTTC.

This chain joins TRBV6-4 and TRBJ2-3, with TRBD1 identical over 10 bases. The trim removed 6 bases at V and 0 bases at J, leaving 6 bases unmatched. This CDR3 is 16 amino acids long. Germline assignment: CDR1 MRHNA and CDR2 SNTAGT. Here the CDR3 DNA reads TGTGCCAGCAGCGGTGGACAGGGGGGCAGCACAGATACGCAGTATTTT. Protein sequence: CASSGGQGGSTDTQYF.

V and J are TRBV25-1 and TRBJ2-5; 7 bases are shared with TRBD1. Germline-derived CDR1 and CDR2 are MGHDK and SYGVNS. V dropped 6 bases and J dropped 1; count of bases not matched to a gene: 8. This CDR3 has 15 amino acids. The CDR3 region is CASRHNRGIQETQYF. Here the CDR3 DNA reads TGTGCCAGCAGGCACAACAGGGGAATCCAAGAGACCCAGTACTTC. Combining the CDR3 with reference TRBV25-1 and TRBJ2-5 gives the whole variable domain EADIYQTPRYLVIGTGKKITLECSQTMGHDKMYWYQQDPGMELHLIHYSYGVNSTEKGDLSSESTVSRIRTEHFPLTLESARPSHTSQYLCASRHNRGIQETQYFGPGTRLLVL.

J is TRBJ2-1 and V is TRBV25-1; the D gene is possibly TRBD2 (5 bases). CDR1 and CDR2 (germline): MGHDK, SYGVNS. This CDR3 is built from 15 residues. The V gene lost 3 bases and the J gene lost 8 bases, with 17 bases spanning the gap. In nucleotides, the CDR3 is TGTGCCAGCAGTGATCCTCATCGGGGATACGATGAGCAGTTCTTC. Its protein is CASSDPHRGYDEQFF.

The CDR3 DNA reads TGTGCCAGCAGGCCCAACGGCCGGGGGCTAGCGGGTAGCAGCACAGATACGCAGTATTTT. Translated: CASRPNGRGLAGSSTDTQYF. The chain joins TRBV28 to TRBJ2-3, with 8 positions matching TRBD2. The CDR3 is 20 residues long. The V segment lost 6 bases and the J segment 0 bases; nucleotides outside the gene matches: 20. The V gene's germline CDR1 is MDHEN and CDR2 SYDVKM.